The next 30 T cell receptor beta chains were all read from a single sample in a study of tissue T cells after allogeneic stem cell transplantation. Regarding time point: mouse harvest day 14 after allogeneic transplant. The graft held 10^6 splenic CD5+ T cells and 10^7 T-cell-depleted bone marrow cells. The protocol was immunoSEQ multiplex PCR, while the TCRdb copy is restricted to in-frame clones and leaves out a portion. The sample consists of some 2,700 clones, roughly 44% of them appearing once. The source material was gut tissue. These receptors were collected from a female BALB/c mouse given C57BL/6 T cells with graft-versus-host disease after an allogeneic hematopoietic cell transplant.

On this clone: The gene names given are mouse names. The CDR3 end falls 1 residue outside the read, so it is completed with the germline J gene. This chain joins TRBV1 and TRBJ2-7; 7 bases are a match to TRBD2. The CDR3 runs 14 residues. Germline V gene sequence: CDR1 NSQYPW, CDR2 LRSPGD (reference sequence). The V segment lost 0 bases and the J segment 2 bases; nucleotides outside the gene matches: 1. CDR3 protein: CTCSADLGAYEQYF. CDR3 DNA (partial): TGCACCTGCAGTGCAGATCTGGGGGCCTATGAACAGTAC.

This clone was seen only a few times. The germline and genes are mouse ones. The CDR3 extends 1 residue past the end of the read, so its final part is completed from the germline J gene. The chain combines TRBV3 with TRBJ2-3, with 7 bases fitting TRBD2. Trimming took 5 bases from V and 0 from J; bases not matched to a gene: 2. The CDR3 has 14 amino acids. CDR1 is SNHLY, CDR2 FYNGKV, per germline (reference sequence). The chain's CDR3 is CASSRTGSAETLYF. The CDR3 DNA, read in part, is TGTGCCAGCAGCCGGACTGGTAGTGCAGAAACGCTGTAT.

A note on this clone: Mouse names are used for the genes. The CDR3 is cut off 1 residue early in the read; its end comes from the germline J gene. J is TRBJ1-6 and V is TRBV26; D might be TRBD1 (6 bases). TRBJ1-6 is labeled an ORF, and its function is uncertain. This CDR3 contains 16 residues. Between the trimmed V and J ends, which lost 4 bases and 0 bases, there was a span of 10 bases. Per the germline V gene, CDR1 is KGHPV and CDR2 is FQNQEV (reference sequence). CDR3 sequence: CASSRGQTSYNSPLYF. The sequenced CDR3 bases are TGTGCCAGCAGTCGCGGACAGACTTCCTATAATTCGCCCCTCTAC.

As regards this clone: Gene names and germline match the mouse. The CDR3 loop is CASRDLINQDTQYF. Partial CDR3 DNA: TGTGCCAGCAGGGACCTCATTAACCAAGACACCCAGTAC. The chain links TRBV26 to TRBJ2-5; D gene unclear. The sequence runs out 1 residue before the end of the CDR3; the remainder is reconstructed from the germline J gene. CDR1 is KGHPV, CDR2 FQNQEV, per germline (reference sequence). The CDR3 has 14 amino acids. The ends were cut back, 6 bases at V and 0 bases at J, with 10 bases in the middle. Based on the CDR3 plus reference TRBV26 and TRBJ2-5, the full variable domain is NSKVIQTPRYLVKGQGQKAKMRCIPEKGHPVVFWYQQNKNNEFKFLINFQNQEVLQQIDMTEKRFSAECPSNSPCSLEIQSSEAGDSALYLCASRDLINQDTQYFGPGTRLLVL.

This clone was seen more than once but under ten times. Genes and germline are mouse. With the read ending 1 residue before the CDR3 end, the germline J gene is used to fill in that end. The genes are TRBV12-1 and TRBJ2-3; D possibly corresponds to TRBD2 (6 bases). The V and J ends lost 2 bases and 2 bases respectively, with 10 bases between them. Germline V gene sequence: CDR1 SGHSN, CDR2 HYEKVE. The CDR3 consists of 14 residues. The CDR3 spells CASSPRDFAETLYF. Partial CDR3 DNA: TGTGCCAGCTCTCCCCGGGACTTTGCAGAAACGCTGTAT.

Comment on this clone: Gene names denote mouse genes. The DNA ends 1 residue before the CDR3 does, and the rest of the CDR3 is filled in from the germline J gene. The chain combines TRBV3 with TRBJ1-3, with D perhaps matching TRBD1 (5 bases). V lost 1 base and J lost 2, with 9 bases in between. Germline V gene lookup returns CDR1 SNHLY and CDR2 FYNGKV (reference sequence). The CDR3 is made up of 15 amino acids. Incomplete CDR3 DNA: TGTGCCAGCAGCTTAGTCTTGGGGGCTGGAAATACGCTCTAT. It is translated as CASSLVLGAGNTLY. The CDR3 in full is CASSLVLGAGNTLYF.

Concerning this clone: Gene names denote mouse genes. The read ends 1 residue early relative to the CDR3; the germline J gene fills the gap. V usage is TRBV3 and J usage is TRBJ2-4, with 8 bases aligning to TRBD2. CDR3 length equals 14 residues. Germline V gene data show CDR1 as SNHLY and CDR2 as FYNGKV (reference sequence). J gave up 1 base and V 5 bases, and 2 bases lay outside the gene matches. Incomplete CDR3 DNA: TGTGCCAGCAGCAAACTGGGGGGTCAAAACACCTTGTAC. Residues: CASSKLGGQNTLY. In full, the CDR3 is CASSKLGGQNTLYF.

This clone is large. Here the gene names and germline are mouse. The CDR3 extends 1 residue past the end of the read, so its final part is completed from the germline J gene. This chain connects TRBV31 to TRBJ2-4, with TRBD2 matching 10 bases. The CDR3 is 16 amino acids. V trimming: 1 base; J trimming: 0 bases; junction bases outside the gene matches: 4. From germline, CDR1 is GKSSPN and CDR2 SITVG. The CDR3 sequence is CAWSPGLGTSQNTLYF. The DNA read from the CDR3 is TGTGCCTGGAGTCCGGGACTGGGGACTAGTCAAAACACCTTGTAC.

This clone has only a few counts. Any gene name here is a mouse gene name. Read data end 1 residue before the CDR3 end; the end is taken from the germline J gene. This rearrangement joins TRBV16 to TRBJ2-3, with 9 bases that match TRBD1. V lost 4 bases and J lost 0; bases outside the gene matches: 2. This CDR3 contains 15 residues. CDR1 is SGHSA and CDR2 is FRNQAP in the germline V gene. CDR3 DNA (partial): TGTGCAAGCAGCTCTGGGACAGGGAGTGCAGAAACGCTGTAT. Protein: CASSSGTGSAETLY. The whole CDR3 protein is CASSSGTGSAETLYF. The full variable domain, rest sourced from reference TRBV16 and TRBJ2-3, is NAGVIQTPRHKVTGKGQEATLWCEPISGHSAVFWYRQTIVQGLEFLTYFRNQAPIDDSGMPKERFSAQMPNQSHSTLKIQSTQPQDSAVYLCASSSGTGSAETLYFGSGTRLTVL.

As for this clone: The gene names given are mouse names. Here the CDR3 reads CASSQEGGERLFF. CDR3 bases read: TGTGCCAGCAGCCAAGAGGGGGGCGAAAGATTATTT. V usage is TRBV2 and J usage is TRBJ1-4; a possible D gene is TRBD1 (5 bases). The CDR3 is cut off 1 residue early in the read; its end comes from the germline J gene. This CDR3 is 13 amino acids long. The germline V gene encodes CDR1 LGHNA and CDR2 YSYQKL. V dropped 0 bases and J dropped 7 bases, with 6 bases sitting between them.

A note on this clone: Genes and germline are mouse. The read comes to an end 1 residue before the CDR3 does, leaving the germline J gene to fill in the end. This chain uses TRBV31 with TRBJ2-7; possibly TRBD1 for D (6 bases). CDR3 length equals 11 residues. The V and J ends lost 4 bases and 3 bases respectively, with 7 bases between them. CDR1 GKSSPN and CDR2 SITVG come from the germline V gene. The CDR3 region is CAWKDSYEQYF. CDR3 DNA (partial): TGTGCCTGGAAGGACAGCTATGAACAGTAC.

A single count supports this clone. Mouse germline and gene names are used. The read ends 1 residue before the CDR3 terminus; that terminus is restored from the germline J gene. The chain couples TRBV12-1 to TRBJ2-2; D unclear. Trimming took off 4 bases at V and 0 bases at J, with 8 bases between the two ends. The CDR3 extends over 14 amino acids. Germline CDR1 SGHSN, CDR2 HYEKVE. The sequenced CDR3 bases are TGTGCCAGCTCCCCCAAAGCAAACACCGGGCAGCTCTAC. The encoded protein is CASSPKANTGQLY. In full, the CDR3 is CASSPKANTGQLYF.

On this clone itself: These gene names are mouse names. The read terminates 1 residue before the CDR3 end, so the remaining end is supplied by the germline J gene. This chain joins TRBV13-3 and TRBJ2-1; D not certain. CDR1 and CDR2 from the germline V gene are NNHDY and SYVADS. Trimming cost V 3 bases and J 6 bases, with 7 bases left between them. This CDR3 region has 12 residues. CDR3 loop: CASSGRVAEQFF. The sequenced CDR3 bases are TGTGCCAGCAGTGGGCGGGTTGCTGAGCAGTTC.

With regard to this clone: Gene labels here are mouse ones. The read ends 1 residue before the CDR3 terminus; that terminus is restored from the germline J gene. The gene calls are TRBV13-1 and TRBJ1-4; 7 bases are shared with TRBD1. This CDR3 has 14 residues. With V trimmed by 4 bases and J by 3 bases, 3 bases remained unmatched. Germline V gene lookup returns CDR1 NSHNY and CDR2 SYGAGN. The CDR3 bases that were read are TGTGCCAGCAGTCCCGGGACAGCCAACGAAAGATTATTT. Translation gives CASSPGTANERLF. The full-length CDR3 reads as CASSPGTANERLFF. The entire variable domain, with the rest obtained from reference TRBV13-1 and TRBJ1-4, is as follows: EAAVTQSPRNKVTVTGGNVTLSCRQTNSHNYMYWYRQDTGHGLRLIHYSYGAGNLRIGDVPDGYKATRTTQEDFFLLLELASPSQTSLYFCASSPGTANERLFFGHGTKLSVL.

This clone is medium-sized. Gene and germline names: mouse. The CDR3 extends 1 residue past the end of the read, so its final part is completed from the germline J gene. This chain joins TRBV12-1 and TRBJ2-4; no reliable D call. This CDR3 contains 11 residues. V lost 1 base and J 6 bases, leaving 4 bases between the germline ends. Germline V gene data show CDR1 as SGHSN and CDR2 as HYEKVE. The CDR3 is CASSLSNTLYF. The sequenced part of the CDR3 DNA is TGTGCCAGCTCTCTATCCAACACCTTGTAC.

This clone occurred once. Genes and germline come from the mouse. The read ends 1 residue shy of where the CDR3 ends; the end is completed using the germline J gene. The J gene is TRBJ2-3, the V gene TRBV13-1; possible D gene TRBD2, 5 bases. Trimming shortened V by 0 bases and J by 1 base, and 9 bases separated the two germline ends. This CDR3 comprises 15 residues. CDR1 and CDR2 from the germline V gene are NSHNY and SYGAGN. This chain's CDR3 is CASSDVGKGAETLYF. The sequenced part of the CDR3 DNA is TGTGCCAGCAGTGATGTGGGGAAGGGTGCAGAAACGCTGTAT.

A word on this clone: The germline and genes are mouse ones. CDR3 in amino acids: CASSGTANERLFF. The CDR3 DNA, read in part, is TGTGCCAGCAGCGGGACAGCCAACGAAAGATTATTT. The chain has TRBV3 and TRBJ1-4; 7 bases match TRBD1. The read gets to within 1 residue of the CDR3 end, and the germline J gene fills in the rest. This CDR3 is built from 13 residues. V lost 5 bases to trimming and J lost 3 bases; unmatched junction nucleotides: 0. From germline, CDR1 is SNHLY and CDR2 FYNGKV (reference sequence).

Concerning this clone itself: These gene names are mouse names. The missing CDR3 end, 1 residue past where the read stops, is filled in from the germline J gene. This chain joins TRBV29 and TRBJ2-2; 7 positions match TRBD2. V was clipped by 5 bases and J by 3 bases; unmatched bases: 6. Per the germline V gene, CDR1 is MSHET and CDR2 is SYDVDS. This CDR3 comprises 15 residues. The CDR3 reads CASSGGGWDTGQLYF. The sequenced part of the CDR3 DNA is TGTGCTAGCAGTGGGGGGGGATGGGACACCGGGCAGCTCTAC.

As regards this clone: The listed genes are named as in mouse. The read stops 1 residue short of the end of the CDR3; the missing end is completed from the germline J gene. The J gene is TRBJ2-4, the V gene TRBV31; 10 positions agree with TRBD2. The CDR3 contains 11 residues. Germline-derived CDR1 and CDR2 are GKSSPN and SITVG. Losses at the gene ends were 0 bases for V and 12 bases for J; bases not matched to a gene: 0. CDR3 bases read: TGTGCCTGGAGTCTGGGACTGGGGTTGTAC. Protein: CAWSLGLGLY. The whole CDR3 protein is CAWSLGLGLYF.

This clone is large. Here the gene names and germline are mouse. The read falls 1 residue short of the CDR3 end, and the missing part is taken from the germline J gene. The chain is built from TRBV2 and TRBJ2-7, with 9 bases fitting TRBD1. This CDR3 is 15 amino acids long. Trimming took 0 bases from V and 3 from J; bases not matched to a gene: 3. Germline V lookup: CDR1 LGHNA, CDR2 YSYQKL. CDR3 protein: CASSQDGTGFYEQYF. Partial CDR3 DNA: TGTGCCAGCAGCCAAGACGGGACAGGGTTCTATGAACAGTAC.

In regard to this clone: The gene names given are mouse names. The read halts 1 residue ahead of the CDR3 end, with the missing end drawn from the germline J gene. J is TRBJ2-4 and V is TRBV2, with D possibly matching TRBD2 (7 bases). With 1 base removed from V and 0 bases from J, the gap between germline ends came to 11 bases. The germline V gene has CDR1 LGHNA and CDR2 YSYQKL. This CDR3 contains 16 residues. CDR3 DNA (partial): TGTGCCAGCAGCCAAGCCTGGGGGCTTAGTCAAAACACCTTGTAC. This gives the protein CASSQAWGLSQNTLY. The full CDR3 is CASSQAWGLSQNTLYF.

For this clone: The genes are named according to mouse. The read finishes 1 residue shy of the CDR3 end, and the germline J gene is used to complete it. The chain recombines TRBV15 with TRBJ1-1; TRBD1 agrees at 9 bases. The CDR3 spans 14 residues. The V gene end was trimmed by 0 bases and the J gene end by 5 bases; junction bases not matched to a gene: 1. Looked up from germline, CDR1 is SGHND and CDR2 is FRSKSL. This CDR3 is CASSLAGQGTEVFF. The CDR3 bases that were read are TGTGCCAGCAGTTTAGCCGGACAGGGGACAGAAGTCTTC.

As to this clone: Genes and germline come from the mouse. The read is 1 residue too short to cover the CDR3 end, so that end is filled in from the germline J gene. The V and J genes are TRBV2 and TRBJ1-2; D uncertain. This CDR3 region has 15 residues. Per germline, CDR1 LGHNA and CDR2 YSYQKL. The ends were cut back, 4 bases at V and 0 bases at J, with 12 bases in the middle. The sequenced CDR3 bases are TGTGCCAGCAGCCCCCGAGCGGGGACAAACTCCGACTACACC. Translated: CASSPRAGTNSDYT. The CDR3 in its entirety is CASSPRAGTNSDYTF.

About this clone itself: Gene labels here are mouse ones. Read sequence stops 1 residue before the CDR3 end, and the germline J gene provides the missing end. The V and J genes are TRBV26 and TRBJ2-5; either TRBD1 or TRBD2 may supply D (5 bases each). This CDR3 is built from 13 residues. The V end lost 4 bases, the J end lost 2 bases, and 7 bases lay between the germline ends. Germline values: CDR1 KGHPV, CDR2 FQNQEV (reference sequence). The CDR3 bases that were read are TGTGCCAGCAGTCGGGGCTTCCAAGACACCCAGTAC. It yields the protein CASSRGFQDTQY. The CDR3 in its entirety is CASSRGFQDTQYF.

On this clone: Gene names are the mouse ones. The read ends 1 residue early relative to the CDR3; the germline J gene fills the gap. The V and J genes are TRBV3 and TRBJ2-5; the D gene is possibly TRBD2 (7 bases). CDR1 and CDR2 from the germline V gene are SNHLY and FYNGKV (reference sequence). The CDR3 runs 14 residues. The ends were cut back, 2 bases at V and 2 bases at J, with 8 bases in the middle. CDR3 DNA (partial): TGTGCCAGCAGCTTAAGGGGGGGCCAAGACACCCAGTAC. Its protein product is CASSLRGGQDTQY. The entire CDR3 protein reads CASSLRGGQDTQYF.

This clone was seen more than once but under ten times. Genes and germline are mouse. With the read ending 1 residue before the CDR3 end, the germline J gene is used to fill in that end. This chain uses TRBV3 with TRBJ2-3, with TRBD2 matching over 8 bases. This CDR3 contains 14 residues. CDR1 and CDR2 (germline): SNHLY, FYNGKV (reference sequence). The V and J ends lost 3 bases and 1 base, in that order; junction bases with no gene match: 0. The covered CDR3 bases are TGTGCCAGCAGCTTGGGACTGGGTGCAGAAACGCTGTAT. Translation: CASSLGLGAETLY. The whole CDR3 sequence is CASSLGLGAETLYF.

This clone was seen just once. All gene names here are mouse names. The sequence runs out 1 residue before the end of the CDR3; the remainder is reconstructed from the germline J gene. The gene calls are TRBV26 and TRBJ2-3, with D unresolved. The germline V gene encodes CDR1 KGHPV and CDR2 FQNQEV (reference sequence). The V gene lost 4 bases and the J gene lost 0 bases, with 2 bases spanning the gap. The CDR3 is 12 amino acids. Incomplete CDR3 DNA: TGTGCCAGCAGTCCAAGTGCAGAAACGCTGTAT. This gives the protein CASSPSAETLY. The CDR3 in full is CASSPSAETLYF.

This clone was observed a handful of times. Gene names and germline refer to mouse. The CDR3 region is CASSQEGQGASAETLYF. The CDR3 bases that were read are TGTGCCAGCAGCCAAGAAGGACAGGGGGCGAGTGCAGAAACGCTGTAT. The rearrangement uses TRBV2 and TRBJ2-3; 11 bases match TRBD1. From the germline J gene comes the end of the CDR3, since the read stops 1 residue before it. J was trimmed by 0 bases and V by 0 bases; bases with no gene match: 2. CDR3 size: 17 residues. From germline, CDR1 is LGHNA and CDR2 YSYQKL.

This clone occurred a few times. Germline and genes: mouse. The observed sequence ends 1 residue before the CDR3 terminus, with the missing tail filled in from the germline J gene. This chain links TRBV16 with TRBJ2-7, with 10 bases matching TRBD2. Germline V CDR1 and CDR2: SGHSA, FRNQAP. CDR3 size: 14 residues. V shed 2 bases, J shed 6 bases, and the junction held 4 bases outside the gene matches. The CDR3 spells CASSLQDWGFEQYF. CDR3 bases read: TGTGCAAGCAGCTTACAGGACTGGGGGTTTGAACAGTAC. Drawing the rest from reference TRBV16 and TRBJ2-7, the complete variable domain is NAGVIQTPRHKVTGKGQEATLWCEPISGHSAVFWYRQTIVQGLEFLTYFRNQAPIDDSGMPKERFSAQMPNQSHSTLKIQSTQPQDSAVYLCASSLQDWGFEQYFGPGTRLTVL.

Points on this clone: Gene names and germline refer to mouse. The CDR3 here is CASGDGRGFYAEQFF. Incomplete CDR3 DNA: TGTGCCAGCGGTGATGGGAGGGGGTTCTATGCTGAGCAGTTC. The chain couples TRBV13-2 to TRBJ2-1; D may be TRBD1 (6 bases). The read finishes 1 residue shy of the CDR3 end, and the germline J gene is used to complete it. Trimming left V 0 bases short and J 3 bases short, with 10 bases between. Germline loops: CDR1 NNHNN, CDR2 SYGAGS (reference sequence). This CDR3 region has 15 residues.